Sequencing of this T cell receptor (beta chain) was carried out in a study of CD8+ T cells in alopecia areata. Study details: Tofacitinib administration persisted for 6 to 18 months, succeeded by 6 months off drug.

RNA was extracted and reverse transcribed into cDNA as the sequencing template. Generated by immunoSEQ multiplex PCR, the TCRdb table keeps only in-frame clones and is missing some. This sample carries around 130,000 clones, approximately 53% of them seen once, and the ten largest clones take 4.5%. This clone came up a few times. Its antigen is not identified. General study points: Relative to mice, TCR sharing across patients was less clear, a difference possibly HLA-related. Clonality in lesional scalp, especially alopecia totalis/universalis, exceeded that of normal scalp.

A FACSAria was used to sort CD4+ and CD8+ T cells. These cells came from PBMCs. Germline V lookup: CDR1 SQVTM, CDR2 ANQGSEA. The CDR3 length is 17 residues. The germline V and J ends were trimmed by 1 base and 6 bases, with 21 bases remaining between them. The TCR was taken from a human donor with alopecia areata. The source was CD4+ T cells sorted from blood, collected at week 0. This chain links TRBV29-1 with TRBJ1-4, with a weak D call TRBD1 (5 bases). The CDR3 DNA reads TGCAGCGTTGAAGGCTCCGGGACCCCTGGAGGGCATGAAAAACTGTTTTTT. Its protein is CSVEGSGTPGGHEKLFF.